This T cell receptor beta chain was observed in a study of blood T cell repertoires in COVID-19. Study-wide context: The United States, Italy and Spain provided the acute and convalescent COVID-19 samples. Nucleic acid was either cDNA or gDNA, and it came from T cells, B-cell-depleted T cells, or PBMCs.

Source study methods: The assay estimated nucleated cells by amplifying reference gene primers. Libraries were prepared by immunoSEQ multiplex PCR; TCRdb keeps only in-frame clonotypes and omits some of them. Clone size and the V and J calls come from that table; the DNA yielded D and trimming. The sample has over 100,000 clones, about 89% seen once. CDR1 is LNHDA, CDR2 SQIVND, per germline (reference sequence). This CDR3 has 13 amino acids. Trimming pared 3 bases from V and 8 bases from J, leaving 10 bases between. Sequencing was done on a sample of peripheral blood. V and J are TRBV19 and TRBJ1-4; D remains unclear. This sequence was found in a man aged 35-49 years with acute or convalescent COVID-19. In DNA form, the CDR3 reads TGTGCCAGTAGTATCGGGTTATGGGAAAAACTGTTTTTT. Encoded protein: CASSIGLWEKLFF.